Listed below are T cell receptor beta chains from one sample, sequenced in a study of blood T cell repertoires in COVID-19. Assay: immunoSEQ multiplex PCR; the TCRdb copy retains only in-frame clones and omits some. The table lists roughly 200,000 clones, about 81% of them singletons. Sequenced: peripheral blood. These TCRs come from a woman older than 75 with COVID-19, enrolled during active disease. Both conserved end residues are trimmed from each CDR3. Fields, in order: J gene, V gene, CDR3 protein.

J gene: TRBJ2-2
V gene: TRBV6-5
CDR3 protein: ASTRGLAGTGELF

J gene: TRBJ1-1
V gene: TRBV14
CDR3 protein: ASSQSFGVSAEAF

J gene: TRBJ2-1
V gene: TRBV6-5
CDR3 protein: ASSSQSGYYNEQF

J gene: TRBJ2-3
V gene: TRBV6-5
CDR3 protein: ASSSPHRDGGDTQY

J gene: TRBJ2-1
V gene: TRBV7-9
CDR3 protein: ASSSSGLYNEQF

J gene: TRBJ1-3
V gene: TRBV5-6
CDR3 protein: ASSLGLLSGNTIY

J gene: TRBJ2-7
V gene: TRBV11-2
CDR3 protein: ASSLGVTSGGYEQY

J gene: TRBJ2-5
V gene: TRBV20-1
CDR3 protein: SASTNTGRETQY

J gene: TRBJ2-5
V gene: TRBV2
CDR3 protein: ASSRTGRETQY

J gene: TRBJ2-3
V gene: TRBV3-1/TRBV3-2
CDR3 protein: ASSQGLAGTDTQY

J gene: TRBJ2-4
V gene: TRBV5-4
CDR3 protein: ASSFETSRGRAKNIQY

J gene: TRBJ2-3
V gene: TRBV7-8
CDR3 protein: ASSGAGDTQY

J gene: TRBJ2-3
V gene: TRBV28
CDR3 protein: ASSSGGHFTDTQY

J gene: TRBJ2-3
V gene: TRBV7-9
CDR3 protein: ASSVSGTHSTQY

J gene: TRBJ2-7
V gene: TRBV7-8
CDR3 protein: ASSLGVSGSLYEQY

J gene: TRBJ1-2
V gene: TRBV7-9
CDR3 protein: ASTQMRGVNYGYT

J gene: TRBJ2-5
V gene: TRBV2
CDR3 protein: ASSRWGYTGEETQY

J gene: TRBJ2-7
V gene: TRBV2
CDR3 protein: ASRTGSYEQY

J gene: TRBJ1-1
V gene: TRBV5-1
CDR3 protein: ASSEMQGGTEAF

J gene: TRBJ2-7
V gene: TRBV19
CDR3 protein: ASSISLAPYEQY

J gene: TRBJ1-2
V gene: TRBV29-1
CDR3 protein: SVAGTGGRGYT

J gene: TRBJ1-1
V gene: TRBV2
CDR3 protein: ASTGLQGPSV

J gene: TRBJ2-7
V gene: TRBV5-1
CDR3 protein: ASSLAGHKDEQY

J gene: TRBJ1-1
V gene: TRBV2
CDR3 protein: ASRTGGSEAF

J gene: TRBJ1-1
V gene: TRBV6-6
CDR3 protein: ASSYGTNTEAF

J gene: TRBJ2-1
V gene: TRBV5-1
CDR3 protein: ASSLAPVREQF

J gene: TRBJ2-1
V gene: TRBV6-6
CDR3 protein: ASSRLGFATTDEQF

J gene: TRBJ1-4
V gene: TRBV25-1
CDR3 protein: ASKPIGGPNEKLF

J gene: TRBJ2-1
V gene: TRBV12-5
CDR3 protein: ASGLDAGLAGGLSYNEQF

J gene: TRBJ1-1
V gene: TRBV10-3
CDR3 protein: ATRDRFMNTEAF

J gene: TRBJ2-3
V gene: TRBV28
CDR3 protein: ASSARTSGSTDTQY

J gene: TRBJ1-4
V gene: TRBV7-9
CDR3 protein: ASSFRGSEEKLF

J gene: TRBJ2-7
V gene: TRBV3-1/TRBV3-2
CDR3 protein: ASSRSGRDYEQY

J gene: TRBJ1-2
V gene: TRBV19
CDR3 protein: ASSGRDRGLDGYT

J gene: TRBJ2-1
V gene: TRBV6-5
CDR3 protein: ASSSIAPSYNEQF

J gene: TRBJ1-2
V gene: TRBV6-6
CDR3 protein: ASSYRQGGNGYT

J gene: TRBJ2-1
V gene: TRBV13
CDR3 protein: ASSLHSGGSGAEQF

J gene: TRBJ2-7
V gene: TRBV4-3
CDR3 protein: ASSQGLLGGYEQY

J gene: TRBJ1-1
V gene: TRBV19
CDR3 protein: ASLDWAGADTEAF

J gene: TRBJ2-2
V gene: TRBV7-2
CDR3 protein: ASSYGLAGSGELF

J gene: TRBJ1-6
V gene: TRBV27
CDR3 protein: ASSLQSLNSPLH

J gene: TRBJ2-2
V gene: TRBV7-6
CDR3 protein: ASSSLAGGRDTGELF

J gene: TRBJ1-1
V gene: TRBV18
CDR3 protein: ASSKEGGTEAF

J gene: TRBJ1-3
V gene: TRBV5-1
CDR3 protein: ASSLPDRSPSGNTIY

J gene: TRBJ1-1
V gene: TRBV11-2
CDR3 protein: ASSKQQGQTEAF

J gene: TRBJ2-2
V gene: TRBV5-4
CDR3 protein: ASSLAGAVLGGELF

J gene: TRBJ2-1
V gene: TRBV5-1
CDR3 protein: ASAGTSGMDEQF

J gene: TRBJ2-1
V gene: TRBV6-1
CDR3 protein: ASSDRTGTNEQF

J gene: TRBJ2-7
V gene: TRBV7-8
CDR3 protein: ASSLLASRYEQY

J gene: TRBJ1-1
V gene: TRBV2
CDR3 protein: ASYRDFRHTEAF

J gene: TRBJ2-5
V gene: TRBV10-3
CDR3 protein: AISAAREGETQY

J gene: TRBJ2-1
V gene: TRBV27
CDR3 protein: ASSFTGSSYNEQF

J gene: TRBJ2-2
V gene: TRBV30
CDR3 protein: AWGAGLSDGELF

J gene: TRBJ2-1
V gene: TRBV18
CDR3 protein: ASSPRTSGGGDEQF